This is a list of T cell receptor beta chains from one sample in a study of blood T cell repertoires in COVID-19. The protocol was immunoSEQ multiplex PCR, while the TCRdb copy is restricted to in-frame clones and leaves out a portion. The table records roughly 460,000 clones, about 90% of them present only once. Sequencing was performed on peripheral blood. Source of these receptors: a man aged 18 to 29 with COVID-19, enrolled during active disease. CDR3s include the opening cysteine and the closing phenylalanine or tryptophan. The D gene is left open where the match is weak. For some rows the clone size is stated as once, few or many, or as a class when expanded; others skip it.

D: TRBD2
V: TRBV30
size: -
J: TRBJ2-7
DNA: TGTGCCTGGGGTAGGGGACTAGCGGGGAACGAGCAGTACTTC
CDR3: CAWGRGLAGNEQYF

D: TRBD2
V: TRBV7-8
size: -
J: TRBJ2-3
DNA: TGTGCCAGCAGCTTAGAGAGCGGGGGGGCGGCAGATACGCAGTATTTT
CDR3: CASSLESGGAADTQYF

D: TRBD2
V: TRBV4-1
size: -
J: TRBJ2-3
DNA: TGCGCCAGCAGCCAAGCCCTAGCGGGAGATTCAGATACGCAGTATTTT
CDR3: CASSQALAGDSDTQYF

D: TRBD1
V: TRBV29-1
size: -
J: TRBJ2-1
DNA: TGCAGCGTTGAAGGGGTACCGGGACAGGGGTCTAATGAGCAGTTCTTC
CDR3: CSVEGVPGQGSNEQFF

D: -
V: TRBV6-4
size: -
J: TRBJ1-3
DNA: TGTGCCCCAGCGGGACGACCGTATGGAAACACCATATATTTT
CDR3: CAPAGRPYGNTIYF

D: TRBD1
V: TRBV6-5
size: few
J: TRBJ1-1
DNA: TGTGCCAGCAGTTTCGACCGCGGGACAGGGGCTACTGAAGCTTTCTTT
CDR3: CASSFDRGTGATEAFF

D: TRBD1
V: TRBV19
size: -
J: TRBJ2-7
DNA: TGTGCCAGTAGCCGCGGGTTTGTGGGGTCAGGGGGCTACGAGCAGTACTTC
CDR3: CASSRGFVGSGGYEQYF

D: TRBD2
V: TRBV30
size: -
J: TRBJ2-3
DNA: TGTGCCTGGAGTTGGGGACTAGGGGTGGATACGCAGTATTTT
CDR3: CAWSWGLGVDTQYF

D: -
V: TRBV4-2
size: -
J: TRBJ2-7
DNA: TGTGCCAGCAGCCAACCGACAATTTCCTCCTACGAGCAGTACTTC
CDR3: CASSQPTISSYEQYF

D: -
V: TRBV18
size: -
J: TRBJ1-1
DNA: TGTGCCAGCTCCAGGGGAACTCAGGGGATTAACACTGAAGCTTTCTTT
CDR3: CASSRGTQGINTEAFF

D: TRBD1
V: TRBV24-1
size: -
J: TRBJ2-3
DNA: TGTGCCACCAGGTACAGGGGGCAGGTGGATACGCAGTATTTT
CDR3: CATRYRGQVDTQYF

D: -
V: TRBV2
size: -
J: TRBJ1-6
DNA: TGTGCCACCGCGGGGGGCGAGGATTCACCCCTCCACTTT
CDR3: CATAGGEDSPLHF

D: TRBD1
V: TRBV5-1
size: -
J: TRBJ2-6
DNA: TGCGCCAGCAGTTTAACAGGGGGCAGGAGTTCTGGGGCCAACGTCCTGACTTTC
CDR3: CASSLTGGRSSGANVLTF

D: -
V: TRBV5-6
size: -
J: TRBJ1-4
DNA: TGTGCCAGCAGCTTGTCGGGATACGGTGAAAAACTGTTTTTT
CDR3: CASSLSGYGEKLFF

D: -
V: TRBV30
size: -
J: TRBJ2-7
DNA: TGTGCCTGGAGTGTGGCTAGCGCCTACGAGCAGTACTTC
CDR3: CAWSVASAYEQYF